The 32 T cell receptor beta chains below come from one sample, sequenced in a study of regulatory T cells in long-lasting Graves disease. Sample time point: persistent/refractory GD, antithyroid drugs over 5 years with positive TRAb. Extracted PBMC RNA gave rise to the TCR library. In building TCR beta libraries, iRepertoire HTBI primers were used together with Arm-PCR of CDR3 regions. TCRdb ran MiXCR on the multiplex PCR reads and lists one entry per CDR3 protein. The table has around 400,000 distinct CDR3 sequences, 21% seen once. This specimen consisted of peripheral blood mononuclear cells (PBMCs), obtained when the disease was refractory, from a patient treated with antithyroid drugs. The receptor source for this set is a female donor with Graves disease.

This clonotype was seen more than once but under ten times. This rearrangement joins TRBV20-1 to TRBJ2-7; D is undetermined. Trimming left V 8 bases short and J 0 bases short, with 11 bases between. This CDR3 is 12 amino acids long. CDR1 is DFQATT and CDR2 is SNEGSKA in the germline V gene (reference sequence). The CDR3 coding sequence is TGCAGTATGTCTGGCAGCTCCTACGAGCAGTACTTC. It translates to CSMSGSSYEQYF.

This clonotype was seen more than once but under ten times. The chain couples TRBV10-3 to TRBJ2-7; 7 bases map to TRBD1. The CDR3 length is 16 residues. Germline V lookup: CDR1 ENHRY, CDR2 SYGVKD. Trimming cost V 0 bases and J 0 bases; bases outside gene matches: 5. The CDR3, as DNA: TGTGCCATCAGTGAGTCTGGGACAGTTAGCTCCTACGAGCAGTACTTC. Its protein is CAISESGTVSSYEQYF.

In this sample, this clonotype turned up many times. The chain links TRBV18 to TRBJ1-1, with D hard to call. CDR1 is KGHSH, CDR2 LQKENI, per germline. Trimming stripped 2 bases from V and 10 bases from J, with 11 bases between. The CDR3 spans 12 residues. The CDR3 sequence: CASSPDSVGAFF. CDR3 sequence (DNA): TGTGCCAGCTCACCAGATTCGGTAGGAGCTTTCTTT.

This clonotype appeared many times. The CDR3 spells CSATMDGYSPLHF. As DNA, the CDR3 is TGCAGTGCTACGATGGACGGTTATTCACCCCTCCACTTT. The rearrangement uses TRBV20-1 and TRBJ1-6; D unclear. Germline V lookup: CDR1 DFQATT, CDR2 SNEGSKA (reference sequence). The CDR3 is 13 residues long. Trimming stripped 4 bases from V and 8 bases from J, with 12 bases between.

This clonotype was picked up a small number of times. The chain joins TRBV11-2 to TRBJ2-7; TRBD2 aligns across 8 bases. Germline CDR1 is SGHAT and CDR2 is FQNNGV. The CDR3 consists of 17 residues. J gave up 4 bases and V 2 bases, and 13 bases lay outside the gene matches. CDR3 sequence reads: CASSLLGRREVRYEQYF. DNA of the CDR3: TGTGCCAGCAGCTTACTGGGTAGGCGGGAGGTGCGGTACGAGCAGTACTTC. The variable domain in full, completed from reference TRBV11-2 and TRBJ2-7, reads EAGVAQSPRYKIIEKRQSVAFWCNPISGHATLYWYQQILGQGPKLLIQFQNNGVVDDSQLPKDRFSAERLKGVDSTLKIQPAKLEDSAVYLCASSLLGRREVRYEQYFGPGTRLTVT.

In this sample, this clonotype turned up a few times. V is TRBV20-1 and J is TRBJ1-5; 10 nucleotides align to TRBD1. There are 16 residues in the CDR3. With 2 bases clipped from V and 4 bases from J, the junction kept 8 bases outside the gene matches. Germline CDR1 reads DFQATT; CDR2 reads SNEGSKA (reference sequence). CDR3 sequence (DNA): TGCAGTGCTAGAAGCCGGGACAGGGGTTGGAATCAGCCCCAGCATTTT. This sequence encodes CSARSRDRGWNQPQHF.

The chain combines TRBV5-1 with TRBJ2-2, with 12 bases identical to TRBD2. CDR3 length equals 18 residues. Germline V gene data show CDR1 as SGHRS and CDR2 as YFSETQ. V lost 4 bases, J lost 5 bases, and 12 bases stayed unmatched. The CDR3 sequence: CASSRDLAGGPATGELFF. In DNA form, the CDR3 reads TGCGCCAGCAGCCGTGATCTAGCGGGAGGGCCGGCGACCGGGGAGCTGTTTTTT.

The J gene is TRBJ2-5, the V gene TRBV19; 10 nucleotides align to TRBD2. The germline gives CDR1 LNHDA, CDR2 SQIVND (reference sequence). This CDR3 comprises 14 residues. After removal of 6 bases from V and 3 bases from J, the junction contained 4 bases not matched to a gene. As DNA, the CDR3 is TGTGCCAGTAGCAGCGGGAGGGCCGAAGAGACCCAGTACTTC. Translation gives CASSSGRAEETQYF.

The chain is built from TRBV11-2 and TRBJ1-4; TRBD1 might be the D (6 bases). Trimming shortened V by 11 bases and J by 10 bases, and 23 bases separated the two germline ends. The CDR3 consists of 14 residues. Germline V gene data show CDR1 as SGHAT and CDR2 as FQNNGV. CDR3 sequence reads: CAWSVRQEFPKLFF. The CDR3 DNA is TGTGCCTGGAGCGTGCGACAGGAATTTCCAAAACTGTTTTTT. Full variable domain (missing parts from reference TRBV11-2 and TRBJ1-4): EAGVAQSPRYKIIEKRQSVAFWCNPISGHATLYWYQQILGQGPKLLIQFQNNGVVDDSQLPKDRFSAERLKGVDSTLKIQPAKLEDSAVYLCAWSVRQEFPKLFFGSGTQLSVL.

This sequence joins TRBV7-8 and TRBJ2-7; D is tentatively TRBD1 or TRBD2 (6 bases each). CDR3 size: 15 residues. Germline V CDR1 and CDR2: SGHVS, FQNEAQ. Trimming pared 5 bases from V and 1 base from J, leaving 15 bases between. CDR3 in amino acids: CASSRQQGGSYEQYF. The CDR3, as DNA: TGTGCCAGCAGCCGCCAACAGGGAGGTTCCTACGAGCAGTACTTC.

This chain links TRBV5-1 with TRBJ2-5; D possibly corresponds to TRBD1 (6 bases). This CDR3 contains 15 residues. Germline V gene sequence: CDR1 SGHRS, CDR2 YFSETQ. V lost 0 bases, J lost 0 bases, and 9 bases lay in between. Here the CDR3 DNA reads TGCGCCAGCAGCTTGGGGGGGCAGTACCAAGAGACCCAGTACTTC. Protein sequence: CASSLGGQYQETQYF.

In this sample, this clonotype turned up once. This rearrangement joins TRBV5-4 to TRBJ2-7, with D maybe TRBD2 (5 bases). The CDR3 is 12 residues long. Germline-derived CDR1 and CDR2 are SGHNT and YYREEE (reference sequence). Trimming left V 4 bases short and J 7 bases short, with 12 bases between. This CDR3 reads CASSPSTGEQYF. The CDR3 DNA follows: TGTGCCAGCAGCCCCTCCACGGGGGAGCAGTACTTC.

Comment on this clonotype: This may come from a read error, since a much larger clone is one base off. This chain uses TRBV2 with TRBJ2-7; tentative D call: TRBD2 (5 bases). The CDR3 is 15 amino acids. The germline CDR1 and CDR2 sequences are SNHLY and FYNNEI. The CDR3 region is CAGSRTPAESYEQYF. CDR3 nucleotides: TGTGCCGGCAGTCGGACTCCTGCTGAGTCCTACGAGCAGTACTTC.

This chain joins TRBV7-2 and TRBJ2-5, with D hard to call. Per the germline V gene, CDR1 is SGHTA and CDR2 is FQGNSA. The CDR3 has 15 residues. The V and J ends lost 5 bases and 0 bases respectively, with 13 bases between them. DNA for the CDR3: TGTGCCAGCAGCCTTGAACAATGGTACCAAGAGACCCAGTACTTC. Translating it yields CASSLEQWYQETQYF.

There are many counts of this clonotype. V is TRBV27 and J is TRBJ2-7; D gene uncertain. Per germline, CDR1 MNHEY and CDR2 SMNVEV (reference sequence). The V end was cut by 6 bases, the J end by 0 bases, with 18 bases between. This CDR3 has 16 residues. Here the CDR3 reads CASSRTLQTVSYEQYF. The CDR3 bases are TGTGCCAGCAGCCGAACCCTACAGACTGTCTCCTACGAGCAGTACTTC.

This clonotype was seen many times. This chain links TRBV28 with TRBJ1-6; D gene uncertain. Germline V lookup: CDR1 MDHEN, CDR2 SYDVKM. Trimming took 8 bases from V and 5 from J, leaving 4 bases between them. CDR3 length equals 11 residues. The CDR3 here is CASGDNSPLHF. In DNA form, the CDR3 reads TGTGCCAGCGGGGATAATTCACCCCTCCACTTT.

The V gene is TRBV29-1, the J gene TRBJ2-7, with 10 bases fitting TRBD2. The CDR3 covers 15 residues. Losses at the gene ends were 1 base for V and 4 bases for J; bases not matched to a gene: 7. Germline V CDR1 and CDR2: SQVTM, ANQGSEA. The CDR3 is CSVEGIAGGGYEQYF. The CDR3 coding sequence is TGCAGCGTTGAAGGGATAGCGGGAGGAGGTTACGAGCAGTACTTC.

This clonotype was found a few times. The gene calls are TRBV19 and TRBJ1-5; a possible D gene is TRBD1 (6 bases). Germline V gene sequence: CDR1 LNHDA, CDR2 SQIVND (reference sequence). The CDR3 contains 15 residues. The V end was cut by 0 bases, the J end by 7 bases, with 13 bases between. The CDR3 spells CASSIDSGVRQPQHF. For the CDR3, the DNA is TGTGCCAGTAGTATAGACTCAGGGGTACGGCAGCCCCAGCATTTT.

This clonotype was detected ten times or more. V and J are TRBV28 and TRBJ2-7; D perhaps matches TRBD1 (7 bases). Per germline, CDR1 MDHEN and CDR2 SYDVKM. The length of the CDR3 is 17 residues. V was trimmed by 6 bases and J by 1 base, leaving 22 bases between them. The CDR3 region has the DNA TGTGCCAGCAGAGTAATTCACAGGGGAGGTAGATCCTACGAGCAGTACTTC. It yields the protein CASRVIHRGGRSYEQYF. Drawing the rest from reference TRBV28 and TRBJ2-7, the complete variable domain is DVKVTQSSRYLVKRTGEKVFLECVQDMDHENMFWYRQDPGLGLRLIYFSYDVKMKEKGDIPEGYSVSREKKERFSLILESASTNQTSMYLCASRVIHRGGRSYEQYFGPGTRLTVT.

This sequence joins TRBV7-6 and TRBJ1-6; the D gene is possibly TRBD1 (6 bases). CDR3 length: 14 amino acids. The V end lost 3 bases, the J end lost 5 bases, and 8 bases lay between the germline ends. CDR1 is SGHVS and CDR2 is FNYEAQ in the germline V gene. The CDR3 DNA is TGTGCCAGCAGCTTCTCAGGGGATAATTCACCCCTCCACTTT. Amino acids: CASSFSGDNSPLHF.

CDR3 protein: CASSVEVQNYEQYF. In DNA, the CDR3 is TGTGCCAGCAGCGTAGAGGTACAGAACTACGAGCAGTACTTC. The chain couples TRBV9 to TRBJ2-7; D gene ambiguous. V lost 0 bases and J 3 bases, leaving 10 bases between the germline ends. This CDR3 has 14 amino acids. Germline V gene data show CDR1 as SGDLS and CDR2 as YYNGEE.

This clonotype was seen only once. Since a much larger clone is just one base distant, this may be a read error. The chain joins TRBV27 to TRBJ1-6, with D possibly matching TRBD1 (5 bases). Germline V gene lookup returns CDR1 MNHEY and CDR2 SMNVEV (reference sequence). CDR3 length equals 18 residues. The CDR3 is CASSLLGGGVRGYSPPHF. The CDR3 nucleotides read TGTGCCAGCAGTTTATTAGGCGGAGGGGTCCGGGGTTATTCACCCCCCCACTTT.

This clonotype was observed once. This chain links TRBV5-1 with TRBJ2-5; D unclear. V lost 6 bases, J lost 1 base, and 4 bases lay in between. The germline V gene encodes CDR1 SGHRS and CDR2 YFSETQ. CDR3 length: 11 residues. The CDR3 loop reads CASTIQETQYF. The CDR3 DNA follows: TGCGCCAGCACCATCCAAGAGACCCAGTACTTC.

In the case of this clonotype: This may be a read error: a much more frequent sequence differs by one nucleotide. The chain has TRBV10-3 and TRBJ1-1, with D possibly being TRBD1 (6 bases). The CDR3 length is 11 residues. Deletions cut 6 bases from V and 11 bases from J, with 13 bases between. The germline CDR1 and CDR2 sequences are ENHRY and SYGVKD. CDR3 amino acids: CAISQGWMAFF. The DNA of the CDR3 is TGTGCCATCAGCCAGGGGTGGATGGCTTTCTTT.

At least ten counts were recorded for this clonotype. The V and J genes are TRBV10-3 and TRBJ1-5; a weak D match, TRBD1 (6 bases). The germline CDR1 and CDR2 sequences are ENHRY and SYGVKD. Trimming pared 5 bases from V and 9 bases from J, leaving 20 bases between. This CDR3 contains 15 residues. The CDR3 nucleotides are TGTGCCATCAGTACGGACAGTGGGGGGGGGGTGCCCCAGCATTTT. Translated, it gives CAISTDSGGGVPQHF.

V and J are TRBV28 and TRBJ2-1; possibly TRBD1 for D (5 bases). V was pared by 5 bases and J by 3 bases, with 11 bases between. Germline V gene data show CDR1 as MDHEN and CDR2 as SYDVKM. The CDR3 totals 14 residues. CDR3: CASSPGSNYNEQFF. Here the CDR3 DNA reads TGTGCCAGCAGTCCAGGGTCCAACTACAATGAGCAGTTCTTC.

This clonotype was detected ten times or more. The chain recombines TRBV20-1 with TRBJ2-5; TRBD2 matches at 7 bases. The CDR3 sequence is 14 residues long. Germline loops: CDR1 DFQATT, CDR2 SNEGSKA (reference sequence). V lost 0 bases to trimming and J lost 5 bases; unmatched junction nucleotides: 6. CDR3 sequence: CSARDETAGETQYF. Written as DNA, the CDR3 is TGCAGTGCTAGAGATGAGACAGCGGGGGAGACCCAGTACTTC.

Ten or more counts support this clonotype. The chain has TRBV20-1 and TRBJ2-7; 13 bases map to TRBD2. This CDR3 is built from 17 residues. Germline V gene data show CDR1 as DFQATT and CDR2 as SNEGSKA (reference sequence). Unmatched junction bases numbered 17, after V lost 7 bases and J lost 5 bases. CDR3 coding DNA: TGCAGTGTTGGGACTTCAGGACTAGCGGGAGTTAGCCACGAGCAGTACTTC. This codes for CSVGTSGLAGVSHEQYF.

The chain combines TRBV4-2 with TRBJ2-5, with 10 bases fitting TRBD1. The CDR3 totals 18 residues. Germline V lookup: CDR1 LGHNA, CDR2 YNFKEQ. With 3 bases clipped from V and 5 bases from J, the junction kept 15 bases outside the gene matches. The CDR3 here is CASSQDLTGGYGRETQYF. The CDR3 DNA reads as TGTGCCAGCAGCCAGGACCTGACAGGGGGCTATGGTAGGGAGACCCAGTACTTC.

In its sample, this clonotype was seen many times. The CDR3 loop is CASSLSVEAFF. CDR3 DNA sequence: TGTGCCAGCAGTTTATCTGTGGAAGCTTTCTTT. The chain has TRBV12-3 or TRBV12-4 and TRBJ1-1; no reliable D call. CDR3 length: 11 amino acids. Trimming cost V 2 bases and J 8 bases, with 6 bases left between them.

This clonotype was seen a few times. The chain combines TRBV30 with TRBJ1-1; D may be TRBD1 (6 bases). CDR1 and CDR2 from the germline V gene are GTSNPN and SVGIG (reference sequence). The CDR3 spans 14 residues. Trimming pared 0 bases from V and 4 bases from J, leaving 12 bases between. Written as DNA, the CDR3 is TGTGCCTGGAGTGTAGGGGGGGCGCTCACTGAAGCTTTCTTT. This codes for CAWSVGGALTEAFF. The whole variable domain, filled in from reference TRBV30 and TRBJ1-1, reads SQTIHQWPATLVQPVGSPLSLECTVEGTSNPNLYWYRQAAGRGLQLLFYSVGIGQISSEVPQNLSASRPQDRQFILSSKKLLLSDSGFYLCAWSVGGALTEAFFGQGTRLTVV.

This chain uses TRBV5-6 with TRBJ2-5; 11 positions agree with TRBD2. This CDR3 is built from 15 residues. The junction had 4 bases not matched to a gene; V was cut back by 2 bases and J by 4 bases. Germline values: CDR1 SGHDT, CDR2 YYEEEE. The CDR3 spells CASSFSGRGGETQYF. CDR3 bases: TGTGCCAGCAGCTTTAGCGGGAGGGGCGGAGAGACCCAGTACTTC.